This TCR beta chain was identified during a study of T cell responses to AZD1222 COVID-19 vaccine. General study findings and limits: There were vaccine-associated CD4 TCRs across spike, dominant at 160-218 and 743-854.

The table came from immunoSEQ multiplex PCR; TCRdb's copy has only in-frame clones and leaves some out. The sample holds fewer than 150,000 clones; 92% are singletons and the top ten take about 9.4%. Per germline, CDR1 SGDLS and CDR2 YYNGEE. Trimming cost V 3 bases and J 3 bases; bases outside gene matches: 8. The CDR3 sequence is 15 residues long. Details on this clone: The target antigen is unknown.

The sequenced sample was peripheral blood, obtained 28 days after the second AZD1222 dose. The genes are TRBV9 and TRBJ2-5, with 7 bases matching TRBD1. The receptor's source is an adult who received the AZD1222 COVID-19 vaccine. The CDR3 coding sequence is TGTGCCAGCAGCGGCTCGGGACAGCTAAAAGAGACCCAGTACTTC. Translated, it gives CASSGSGQLKETQYF.